This T cell receptor (beta chain) comes out of a study of cytomegalovirus exposure and HLA in healthy donors. Of note for this clone: The antigen is undetermined.

Vbeta (60) and Jbeta (13) primers were used in the PCR. Generated by immunoSEQ multiplex PCR, the TCRdb table keeps only in-frame clones and is missing some. The sample records about 160,000 clones, 71% being singletons. Germline CDR1 and CDR2: MDHEN and SYDVKM. V lost 6 bases and J lost 7, with 16 bases in between. This CDR3 has 14 residues. Findings of the study overall: As was reported, the HLA-A and HLA-B alleles of most subjects were accurately predicted from TCR beta sequences.

This rearrangement joins TRBV28 to TRBJ2-1; possibly TRBD2 for D (6 bases). The sample taken for sequencing was PBMCs. The receptor comes from a woman aged 25 to 39 in good health and CMV-seronegative. DNA of the CDR3: TGTGCCAGCAGCCCGCTGGGGGGAGGAAATGAGCAGTTCTTC. Protein product: CASSPLGGGNEQFF. Complete variable domain (other parts from reference TRBV28 and TRBJ2-1): DVKVTQSSRYLVKRTGEKVFLECVQDMDHENMFWYRQDPGLGLRLIYFSYDVKMKEKGDIPEGYSVSREKKERFSLILESASTNQTSMYLCASSPLGGGNEQFFGPGTRLTVL.